Each of the 17 T cell receptor beta chains below was sequenced from the same sample in a study of blood T cells in healthy people across ages. A sample-barcoded 5' primer and a J-beta primer mix were used in a second PCR of roughly 7 to 11 cycles. MiXCR was run by TCRdb on the 5' RACE reads, yielding one entry per CDR3 protein. Among under 1 million distinct CDR3 sequences listed, approximately 44% were seen once. Specimen: blood. The receptors originated from a man aged 55-75 years in good health.

This clonotype was counted only a few times. The CDR3 here is CASSVAVAGTDTQYF. The CDR3 nucleotides read TGTGCCAGCAGCGTAGCGGTAGCGGGCACAGATACGCAGTATTTT. The chain recombines TRBV9 with TRBJ2-3; tentative D call: TRBD2 (6 bases). CDR1 is SGDLS, CDR2 YYNGEE, per germline. There are 15 residues in the CDR3. Trimming took off 0 bases at V and 1 base at J, with 9 bases between the two ends.

The J gene is TRBJ2-3, the V gene TRBV11-2, with D possibly TRBD2 on 5 matching bases. The CDR3 extends over 14 amino acids. The V end was cut by 5 bases, the J end by 4 bases, with 13 bases between. CDR1 is SGHAT and CDR2 is FQNNGV in the germline V gene. CDR3 bases: TGTGCCAGCAGCCCCCGAGGGTCATCAGATACGCAGTATTTT. Residues: CASSPRGSSDTQYF.

The chain links TRBV7-9 to TRBJ2-7; 7 nucleotides line up with TRBD1. This CDR3 contains 16 residues. Germline CDR1 SEHNR, CDR2 FQNEAQ (reference sequence). The J segment lost 9 bases and the V segment lost 1 base, leaving 15 bases of the junction unmatched. The CDR3 loop is CASSLDPVATGTAQYF. CDR3 nucleotide sequence: TGTGCCAGCAGCTTAGATCCGGTCGCGACAGGGACGGCGCAGTACTTC.

There are many counts of this clonotype. V usage is TRBV27 and J usage is TRBJ2-3; D is ambiguous. The CDR3 extends over 14 amino acids. V gave up 5 bases and J gave up 2 bases, with 11 bases separating them. Germline CDR1 MNHEY, CDR2 SMNVEV (reference sequence). The CDR3 DNA is TGTGCCAGCAGTCCCCAAGGGTCCACAGATACGCAGTATTTT. As protein: CASSPQGSTDTQYF.

V is TRBV5-4 and J is TRBJ2-2; 8 bases match TRBD2. Germline values: CDR1 SGHNT, CDR2 YYREEE (reference sequence). This CDR3 comprises 16 residues. With V trimmed by 4 bases and J by 7 bases, 12 bases remained unmatched. The CDR3 here is CASSPKRGLYGGELFF. In nucleotides, the CDR3 is TGTGCCAGCAGCCCGAAGCGGGGGCTATATGGCGGGGAGCTGTTTTTT.

This clonotype was observed a handful of times. The rearrangement joins TRBV27 to TRBJ2-5; D might be TRBD1 (6 bases). The CDR3 extends over 16 amino acids. The V and J ends lost 2 bases and 2 bases respectively, with 15 bases between them. Germline V CDR1 and CDR2: MNHEY, SMNVEV (reference sequence). CDR3 loop: CASSLTSGAVQETQYF. CDR3 nucleotide sequence: TGTGCCAGCAGTTTAACATCAGGGGCTGTTCAAGAGACCCAGTACTTC.

The CDR3 here is CASRRDRGQETQYF. The CDR3 DNA reads as TGTGCCAGCAGACGCGACAGGGGGCAAGAGACCCAGTACTTC. The chain joins TRBV12-3 or TRBV12-4 to TRBJ2-5; 9 positions agree with TRBD1. The junction had 4 bases not matched to a gene; V was cut back by 6 bases and J by 2 bases. CDR3 length: 14 amino acids.

The rearrangement joins TRBV6-5 to TRBJ1-2; 7 bases map to TRBD1. Trimming at V came to 4 bases and at J to 4 bases, leaving 6 bases not matched to a gene. This CDR3 comprises 14 residues. The germline CDR1 and CDR2 sequences are MNHEY and SVGAGI. CDR3 nucleotide sequence: TGTGCCAGCAGTTCAAGACAGGGTAGCTATGGCTACACCTTC. This gives the protein CASSSRQGSYGYTF.

This clonotype was seen repeatedly, ten times or more. The J gene is TRBJ2-3, the V gene TRBV15; D remains unclear. Germline loops: CDR1 LNHNV, CDR2 YYDKDF (reference sequence). The V and J ends lost 3 bases and 8 bases respectively, with 21 bases between them. The CDR3 loop spans 16 amino acids. The CDR3 nucleotides read TGTGCCACCAGCAGCGACCGGCTTCTTGGGTCAGGTACGCAGTATTTT. It codes for CATSSDRLLGSGTQYF.

A few counts support this clonotype. This chain joins TRBV7-2 and TRBJ2-1, with 11 positions matching TRBD2. V lost 1 base, J lost 0 bases, and 8 bases stayed unmatched. CDR3 size: 19 residues. CDR1 is SGHTA and CDR2 is FQGNSA in the germline V gene. This CDR3 reads CASSLGASGGLSSYNEQFF. The CDR3 DNA reads TGTGCCAGCAGCTTAGGGGCTAGCGGGGGGCTGAGCTCCTACAATGAGCAGTTCTTC.

This rearrangement joins TRBV25-1 to TRBJ2-5; 11 bases agree with TRBD1. CDR3 length: 16 amino acids. J lost 2 bases, V lost 2 bases, and 4 bases had no gene match. Per the germline V gene, CDR1 is MGHDK and CDR2 is SYGVNS. CDR3 nucleotides: TGTGCCAGCAGTGAACGGACAGGGGGCTTTCAAGAGACCCAGTACTTC. Its protein product is CASSERTGGFQETQYF.

The CDR3 region is CASSRFGTAIPYEQYF. The CDR3 bases are TGTGCCAGCAGCCGCTTCGGGACAGCGATACCCTACGAGCAGTACTTC. The V gene is TRBV27, the J gene TRBJ2-7, with 7 bases identical to TRBD1. CDR3 length: 16 amino acids. V trimming: 6 bases; J trimming: 2 bases; junction bases outside the gene matches: 13. The V gene's germline CDR1 is MNHEY and CDR2 SMNVEV (reference sequence).

This clonotype was recorded many times. The chain joins TRBV7-9 to TRBJ1-2, with 7 bases that match TRBD1. The ends lost 0 bases at V and 3 bases at J; junction bases unmatched: 1. CDR1 and CDR2 from the germline V gene are SEHNR and FQNEAQ (reference sequence). The CDR3 contains 14 residues. CDR3 sequence (DNA): TGTGCCAGCAGCTTAGCAGGGGGCGACTATGGCTACACCTTC. It encodes CASSLAGGDYGYTF.

This clonotype came up many times. V and J are TRBV7-3 and TRBJ2-3, with a tentative D call TRBD2 (5 bases). The germline gives CDR1 SGHTA, CDR2 FQGTGA. This CDR3 region has 15 residues. V was pared by 0 bases and J by 5 bases, with 12 bases between. Here the CDR3 DNA reads TGTGCCAGCAGCTTAACCGCGGGCGTCGGAGATACGCAGTATTTT. It encodes CASSLTAGVGDTQYF.

The rearrangement uses TRBV2 and TRBJ2-4; the D gene is possibly TRBD2 (6 bases). V lost 0 bases and J 13 bases, leaving 10 bases between the germline ends. The germline V gene has CDR1 SNHLY and CDR2 FYNNEI. CDR3 size: 12 residues. CDR3 in amino acids: CASSEARDWQYF. In DNA, the CDR3 is TGTGCCAGCAGTGAAGCGCGGGACTGGCAGTACTTC.

Here the CDR3 DNA reads TGCGCCAGCCGCCCCCGCGAGCAGTACTTC. This encodes CASRPREQYF. The chain has TRBV4-3 and TRBJ2-7; D uncertain. This CDR3 is 10 amino acids long. Germline V lookup: CDR1 LGHNA, CDR2 YSLEER. The V and J ends lost 8 bases and 6 bases respectively, with 8 bases between them.

The gene calls are TRBV5-1 and TRBJ2-7, with TRBD1 matching 11 bases. The CDR3 is made up of 16 amino acids. V gave up 3 bases and J gave up 3 bases; unmatched junction bases: 8. Per the germline V gene, CDR1 is SGHRS and CDR2 is YFSETQ. DNA of the CDR3: TGCGCCAGCAGCTCGTGGACAGGGGGCCTAATCTACGAGCAGTACTTC. Encoded protein: CASSSWTGGLIYEQYF.